Following are 21 T cell receptor beta chains from one sample sequenced in a study of blood T cell repertoires in COVID-19. Generated by immunoSEQ multiplex PCR, the TCRdb table keeps only in-frame clones and is missing some. Of approximately 670,000 clones detected, about 87% appear once; the ten largest clones hold approximately 0.25%. The sample was peripheral blood. The receptors were gathered from a young woman with acute or convalescent COVID-19.

The chain combines TRBV6-5 with TRBJ1-4, with D perhaps matching TRBD1 (6 bases). The germline CDR1 and CDR2 sequences are MNHEY and SVGAGI. Trimming shortened V by 5 bases and J by 6 bases, and 13 bases separated the two germline ends. The length of the CDR3 is 14 residues. CDR3 DNA sequence: TGTGCCAGCAGTAGGGGCAGGGGTGATGAAAAACTGTTTTTT. Translating it yields CASSRGRGDEKLFF.

This chain links TRBV24-1 with TRBJ2-1; 7 bases line up with TRBD1. This CDR3 has 16 amino acids. The germline V gene encodes CDR1 KGHDR and CDR2 SFDVKD. Losses at the gene ends were 4 bases for V and 6 bases for J; bases not matched to a gene: 11. CDR3 in amino acids: CATSDSGGSMSNEQFF. CDR3 DNA sequence: TGTGCCACCAGTGACTCAGGGGGTTCGATGAGCAATGAGCAGTTCTTC.

The chain joins TRBV4-3 to TRBJ1-2; the D gene is possibly TRBD1 (5 bases). The CDR3 is 14 amino acids. V was trimmed by 4 bases and J by 2 bases, leaving 11 bases between them. The germline gives CDR1 LGHNA, CDR2 YSLEER. In nucleotides, the CDR3 is TGCGCCAGCAGCCCTTCCGGGGGGAACTATGGCTACACCTTC. Translating it yields CASSPSGGNYGYTF.

The chain carries TRBV12-3 or TRBV12-4 and TRBJ1-2; TRBD1 agrees at 7 bases. V lost 5 bases and J lost 5; bases outside the gene matches: 5. The CDR3 has 13 residues. In DNA, the CDR3 is TGTGCCAGCAGTCAACAGGGGCTGTATGGCTACACCTTC. Translating gives CASSQQGLYGYTF.

This chain joins TRBV18 and TRBJ2-4; a possible D gene is TRBD1 (6 bases). CDR3 length: 15 amino acids. Between the trimmed V and J ends, which lost 3 bases and 1 base, there was a span of 10 bases. Germline V CDR1 and CDR2: KGHSH, LQKENI. The CDR3 loop reads CASSPIQGAKNIQYF. The DNA of the CDR3 is TGTGCCAGCTCACCGATACAGGGCGCCAAAAACATTCAGTACTTC.

The chain couples TRBV9 to TRBJ2-3; weak D call: TRBD1 (5 bases). V lost 3 bases to trimming and J lost 0 bases, with 11 bases between them. From germline, CDR1 is SGDLS and CDR2 YYNGEE. The CDR3 has 15 residues. In DNA form, the CDR3 reads TGTGCCAGCAGCGGATCAGGGTTGAGCACAGATACGCAGTATTTT. It encodes CASSGSGLSTDTQYF.

The gene calls are TRBV2 and TRBJ2-7; the D gene is possibly TRBD1 (5 bases). Germline CDR1 and CDR2: SNHLY and FYNNEI. Between the trimmed V and J ends, which lost 6 bases and 0 bases, there was a span of 12 bases. The CDR3 consists of 14 residues. CDR3 sequence reads: CASRRVRASYEQYF. CDR3 coding DNA: TGTGCCAGCAGAAGGGTCAGGGCCTCCTACGAGCAGTACTTC.

The sample holds a few counts of this clone. V usage is TRBV7-2 and J usage is TRBJ2-5; TRBD2 matches 10 bases. Trimming removed 1 base from V and 14 bases from J; junction bases left unmatched: 19. Per germline, CDR1 SGHTA and CDR2 FQGNSA. The length of the CDR3 is 17 residues. Here the CDR3 reads CASSLGPGEVSGGTLYF. The DNA of the CDR3 is TGTGCCAGCAGCTTAGGACCAGGGGAAGTTAGCGGGGGGACCTTATACTTC.

This clone was counted once. This sequence joins TRBV6-2 or TRBV6-3 and TRBJ1-1, with 9 bases matching TRBD1. Germline V gives CDR1 MNHEY, CDR2 SVGEGT. CDR3 size: 17 residues. The V segment lost 2 bases and the J segment 0 bases; nucleotides outside the gene matches: 7. CDR3 amino acids: CASSYDGTGTMNTEAFF. DNA of the CDR3: TGTGCCAGCAGTTACGACGGGACAGGGACTATGAACACTGAAGCTTTCTTT.

The J gene is TRBJ2-1, the V gene TRBV11-2; perhaps TRBD2 as D (6 bases). The germline CDR1 and CDR2 sequences are SGHAT and FQNNGV. The CDR3 has 14 residues. V was cut by 5 bases and J by 6 bases, with 14 bases left in between. DNA of the CDR3: TGTGCCAGCAGCCGGGGGACTCAGGGCAATGAGCAGTTCTTC. Translation gives CASSRGTQGNEQFF.

V usage is TRBV6-2 or TRBV6-3 and J usage is TRBJ2-1; D unresolved. V lost 4 bases to trimming and J lost 2 bases, with 6 bases between them. This CDR3 spans 13 amino acids. Germline CDR1 reads MNHEY; CDR2 reads SVGEGT. This CDR3 is CASSLRAYNEQFF. The CDR3 nucleotides read TGTGCCAGCAGTTTACGGGCCTACAATGAGCAGTTCTTC.

The chain employs TRBV5-1 and TRBJ2-1, with 13 positions matching TRBD2. CDR1 SGHRS and CDR2 YFSETQ come from the germline V gene. With V trimmed by 0 bases and J by 12 bases, 6 bases remained unmatched. The CDR3 has 15 amino acids. The CDR3 is CASSLGTSGGAGQFF. The CDR3 DNA reads as TGCGCCAGCAGCTTGGGAACTAGCGGGGGGGCCGGGCAGTTCTTC.

The J gene is TRBJ1-2, the V gene TRBV4-3; D is perhaps TRBD1 (5 bases). The length of the CDR3 is 13 residues. V lost 2 bases and J 9 bases, leaving 13 bases between the germline ends. CDR1 is LGHNA, CDR2 YSLEER, per germline. CDR3 protein: CASSQPGGRSYTF. CDR3 DNA: TGCGCCAGCAGCCAACCCGGGGGACGAAGCTACACCTTC.

This clone was observed once. The chain recombines TRBV19 with TRBJ1-2; 7 bases are shared with TRBD1. Trimming cost V 2 bases and J 4 bases; bases outside gene matches: 7. Per the germline V gene, CDR1 is LNHDA and CDR2 is SQIVND (reference sequence). The CDR3 length is 15 residues. Written as DNA, the CDR3 is TGTGCCAGTAGTATAACGGGGACAGACAGCTATGGCTACACCTTC. Translating gives CASSITGTDSYGYTF. Based on the CDR3 plus reference TRBV19 and TRBJ1-2, the full variable domain is DGGITQSPKYLFRKEGQNVTLSCEQNLNHDAMYWYRQDPGQGLRLIYYSQIVNDFQKGDIAEGYSVSREKKESFPLTVTSAQKNPTAFYLCASSITGTDSYGYTFGSGTRLTVV.

The chain carries TRBV11-3 and TRBJ1-1, with a possible D match to TRBD1 (5 bases). Trimming took off 1 base at V and 10 bases at J, with 10 bases between the two ends. Germline V gene sequence: CDR1 SGHNT, CDR2 YENEEA. The CDR3 spans 12 residues. CDR3 region: CASSLVGGAAFF. In nucleotides, the CDR3 is TGTGCCAGCAGCTTAGTTGGAGGGGCAGCTTTCTTT. Together with reference TRBV11-3 and TRBJ1-1, the CDR3 gives the full variable domain: EAGVVQSPRYKIIEKKQPVAFWCNPISGHNTLYWYLQNLGQGPELLIRYENEEAVDDSQLPKDRFSAERLKGVDSTLKIQPAELGDSAVYLCASSLVGGAAFFGQGTRLTVV.

The rearrangement links TRBV5-5 to TRBJ2-1; 8 bases fit TRBD2. Trimming removed 8 bases from V and 2 bases from J; junction bases left unmatched: 3. CDR3 length: 13 residues. Germline CDR1 reads SGHKS; CDR2 reads YYEKEE (reference sequence). CDR3 sequence reads: CASRLATYNEQFF. The CDR3 DNA reads TGTGCCAGTAGACTAGCGACCTACAATGAGCAGTTCTTC.

The V gene is TRBV30, the J gene TRBJ1-2; D ambiguous. Germline V lookup: CDR1 GTSNPN, CDR2 SVGIG (reference sequence). The CDR3 contains 14 residues. The V and J ends lost 5 bases and 8 bases respectively, with 21 bases between them. The CDR3 sequence is CAWSHGGGAPGYTF. DNA of the CDR3: TGTGCCTGGTCCCACGGAGGTGGCGCGCCCGGCTACACCTTC.

The rearrangement links TRBV6-5 to TRBJ1-3; no reliable D call. The CDR3 is 13 residues long. The germline V gene has CDR1 MNHEY and CDR2 SVGAGI. V shed 8 bases and J shed 0 bases, with 8 bases lying between them. In DNA form, the CDR3 reads TGTGCCAGCGGGGAGAGCTCTGGAAACACCATATATTTT. Translation gives CASGESSGNTIYF.

The V call is TRBV19, the J call TRBJ1-4; possibly TRBD1 for D (6 bases). This CDR3 is built from 14 residues. Germline V gene lookup returns CDR1 LNHDA and CDR2 SQIVND (reference sequence). Trimming removed 7 bases at V and 5 bases at J, with 14 bases between. This chain's CDR3 is CASTVRDKNEKLFF. The CDR3 DNA reads as TGTGCCAGTACCGTCCGGGACAAGAATGAAAAACTGTTTTTT.

This chain connects TRBV18 to TRBJ1-5; no clear D gene. Germline CDR1 is KGHSH and CDR2 is LQKENI. Trimming took 2 bases from V and 6 from J, leaving 8 bases between them. The CDR3 is 13 residues long. The chain's CDR3 is CASSPGEAQPQHF. DNA for the CDR3: TGTGCCAGCTCACCAGGGGAGGCTCAGCCCCAGCATTTT.

V usage is TRBV27 and J usage is TRBJ1-4; 7 nucleotides align to TRBD1. This CDR3 is 16 amino acids long. The V gene end was trimmed by 3 bases and the J gene end by 8 bases; junction bases not matched to a gene: 12. Germline V gene data show CDR1 as MNHEY and CDR2 as SMNVEV (reference sequence). The DNA for the CDR3 is TGTGCCAGCAGTTTCCTGACAACGACAGGGCGGGAAAAACTGTTTTTT. Protein: CASSFLTTTGREKLFF.